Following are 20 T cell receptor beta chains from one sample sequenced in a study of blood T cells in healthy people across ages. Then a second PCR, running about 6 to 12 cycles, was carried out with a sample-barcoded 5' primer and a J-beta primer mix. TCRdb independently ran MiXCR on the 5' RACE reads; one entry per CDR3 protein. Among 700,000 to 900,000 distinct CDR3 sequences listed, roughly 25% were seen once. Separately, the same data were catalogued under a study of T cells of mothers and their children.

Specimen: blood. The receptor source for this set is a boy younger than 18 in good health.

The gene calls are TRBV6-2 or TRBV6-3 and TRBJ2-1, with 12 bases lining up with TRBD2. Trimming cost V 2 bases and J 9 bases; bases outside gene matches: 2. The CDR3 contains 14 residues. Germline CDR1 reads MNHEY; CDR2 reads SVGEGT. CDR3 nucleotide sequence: TGTGCCAGCAGTTACCTAGCGGGGGGGCGTGAGCAGTTCTTC. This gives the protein CASSYLAGGREQFF.

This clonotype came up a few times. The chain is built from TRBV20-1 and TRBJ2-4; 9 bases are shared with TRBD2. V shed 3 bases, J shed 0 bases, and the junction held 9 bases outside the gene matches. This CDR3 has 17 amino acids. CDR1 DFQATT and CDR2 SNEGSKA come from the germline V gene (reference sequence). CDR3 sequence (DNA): TGCAGTGCTAGGCGGGGGGGCCCCCGGGGAGCCAAAAACATTCAGTACTTC. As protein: CSARRGGPRGAKNIQYF.

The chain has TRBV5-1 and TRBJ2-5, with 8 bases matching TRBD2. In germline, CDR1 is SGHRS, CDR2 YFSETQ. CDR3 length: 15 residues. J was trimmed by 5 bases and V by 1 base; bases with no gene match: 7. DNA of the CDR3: TGCGCCAGCAGCTTGCAAGGAGGCGGGGGGGAGACCCAGTACTTC. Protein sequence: CASSLQGGGGETQYF.

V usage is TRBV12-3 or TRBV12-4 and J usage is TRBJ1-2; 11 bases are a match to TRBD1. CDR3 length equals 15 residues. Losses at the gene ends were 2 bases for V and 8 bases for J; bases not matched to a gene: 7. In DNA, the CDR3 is TGTGCCAGCAGTTTACGGGACAGGGGGTTCGACGGCTACACCTTC. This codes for CASSLRDRGFDGYTF.

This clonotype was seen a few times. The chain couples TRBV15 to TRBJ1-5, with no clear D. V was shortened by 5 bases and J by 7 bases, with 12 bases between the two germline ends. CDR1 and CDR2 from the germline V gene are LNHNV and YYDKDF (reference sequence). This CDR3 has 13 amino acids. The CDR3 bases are TGTGCCACCAGCCTCCTGGGCAGACAGCCCCAGCATTTT. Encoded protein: CATSLLGRQPQHF.

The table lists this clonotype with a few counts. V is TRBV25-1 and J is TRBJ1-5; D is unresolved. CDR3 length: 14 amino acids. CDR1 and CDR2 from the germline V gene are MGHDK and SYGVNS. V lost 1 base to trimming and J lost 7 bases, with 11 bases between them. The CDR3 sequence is CASSEFQIEQPQHF. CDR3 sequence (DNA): TGTGCCAGCAGTGAATTCCAAATCGAGCAGCCCCAGCATTTT.

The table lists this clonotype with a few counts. CDR3 coding DNA: TGCGCCAGCAGCGTTTTCCCGGGGAGCACTGAAGCTTTCTTT. Translated: CASSVFPGSTEAFF. The chain uses TRBV5-1 and TRBJ1-1; D remains ambiguous. Per the germline V gene, CDR1 is SGHRS and CDR2 is YFSETQ. V lost 4 bases to trimming and J lost 4 bases, with 14 bases between them. There are 14 residues in the CDR3.

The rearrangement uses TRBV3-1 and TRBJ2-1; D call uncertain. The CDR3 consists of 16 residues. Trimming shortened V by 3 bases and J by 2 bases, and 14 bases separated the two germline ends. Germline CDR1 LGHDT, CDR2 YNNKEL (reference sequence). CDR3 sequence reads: CASSQEERTAYNEQFF. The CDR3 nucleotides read TGTGCCAGCAGCCAGGAAGAGAGGACGGCCTACAATGAGCAGTTCTTC.

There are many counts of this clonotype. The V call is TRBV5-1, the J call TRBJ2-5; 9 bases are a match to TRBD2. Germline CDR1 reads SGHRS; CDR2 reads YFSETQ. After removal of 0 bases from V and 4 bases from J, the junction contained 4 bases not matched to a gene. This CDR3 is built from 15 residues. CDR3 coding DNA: TGCGCCAGCAGCTTGGCGGGACTAGCTGGAGAGACCCAGTACTTC. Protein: CASSLAGLAGETQYF. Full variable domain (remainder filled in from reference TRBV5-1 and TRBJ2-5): KAGVTQTPRYLIKTRGQQVTLSCSPISGHRSVSWYQQTPGQGLQFLFEYFSETQRNKGNFPGRFSGRQFSNSRSEMNVSTLELGDSALYLCASSLAGLAGETQYFGPGTRLLVL.

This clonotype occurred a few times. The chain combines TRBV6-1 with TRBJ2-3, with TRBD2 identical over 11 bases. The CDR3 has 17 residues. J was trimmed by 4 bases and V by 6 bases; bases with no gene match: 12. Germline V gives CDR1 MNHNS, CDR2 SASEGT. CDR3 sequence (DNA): TGTGCCAGCAGCCGTGACCGGACTAGCGGGTTAGCAGATACGCAGTATTTT. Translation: CASSRDRTSGLADTQYF.

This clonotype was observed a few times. The DNA for the CDR3 is TGTGCCAGCAGCCATTGGGGATCTCACTACGAGCAGTACTTC. Translation: CASSHWGSHYEQYF. This chain links TRBV3-1 with TRBJ2-5; unclear D gene. The DNA end is more similar to TRBJ2-7, so the J call may be wrong. From germline, CDR1 is LGHDT and CDR2 YNNKEL (reference sequence). This CDR3 spans 14 amino acids.

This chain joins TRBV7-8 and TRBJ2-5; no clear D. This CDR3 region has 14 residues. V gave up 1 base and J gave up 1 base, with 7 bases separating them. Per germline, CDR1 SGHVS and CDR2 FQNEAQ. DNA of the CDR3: TGTGCCAGCAGCTTAGACTGGTTCCAAGAGACCCAGTACTTC. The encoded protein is CASSLDWFQETQYF.

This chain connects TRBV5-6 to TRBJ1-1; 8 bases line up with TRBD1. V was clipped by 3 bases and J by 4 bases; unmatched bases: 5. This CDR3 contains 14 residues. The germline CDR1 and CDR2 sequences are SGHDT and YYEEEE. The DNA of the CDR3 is TGTGCCAGCAGCTGGACAGGGAGATCCACTGAAGCTTTCTTT. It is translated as CASSWTGRSTEAFF. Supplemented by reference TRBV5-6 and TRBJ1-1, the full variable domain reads DAGVTQSPTHLIKTRGQQVTLRCSPKSGHDTVSWYQQALGQGPQFIFQYYEEEERQRGNFPDRFSGHQFPNYSSELNVNALLLGDSALYLCASSWTGRSTEAFFGQGTRLTVV.

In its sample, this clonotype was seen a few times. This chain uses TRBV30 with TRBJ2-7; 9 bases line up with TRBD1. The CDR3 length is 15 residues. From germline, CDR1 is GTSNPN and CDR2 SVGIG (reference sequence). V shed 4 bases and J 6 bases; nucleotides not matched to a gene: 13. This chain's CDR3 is CAWIGPGQGSGEQYF. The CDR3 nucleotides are TGTGCCTGGATTGGACCGGGACAGGGATCAGGCGAGCAGTACTTC.

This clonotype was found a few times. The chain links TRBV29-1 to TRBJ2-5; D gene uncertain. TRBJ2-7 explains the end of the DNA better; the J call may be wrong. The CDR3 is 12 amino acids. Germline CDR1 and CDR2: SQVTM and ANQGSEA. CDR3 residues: CSVEVVSYEQYF. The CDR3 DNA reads TGCAGCGTTGAAGTCGTCTCCTACGAGCAGTACTTC.

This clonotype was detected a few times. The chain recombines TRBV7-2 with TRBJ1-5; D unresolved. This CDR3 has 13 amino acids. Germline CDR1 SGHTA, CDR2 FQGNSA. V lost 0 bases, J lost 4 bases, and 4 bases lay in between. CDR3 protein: CASSLAVNQPQHF. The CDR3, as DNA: TGTGCCAGCAGCTTAGCGGTGAATCAGCCCCAGCATTTT.

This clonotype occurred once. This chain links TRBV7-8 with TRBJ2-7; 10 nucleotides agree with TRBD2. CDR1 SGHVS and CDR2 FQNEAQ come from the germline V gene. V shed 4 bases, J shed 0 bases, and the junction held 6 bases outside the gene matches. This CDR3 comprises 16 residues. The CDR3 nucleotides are TGTGCCAGCAGCTCAACTAGCGGGACCCTCTCCTACGAGCAGTACTTC. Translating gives CASSSTSGTLSYEQYF.

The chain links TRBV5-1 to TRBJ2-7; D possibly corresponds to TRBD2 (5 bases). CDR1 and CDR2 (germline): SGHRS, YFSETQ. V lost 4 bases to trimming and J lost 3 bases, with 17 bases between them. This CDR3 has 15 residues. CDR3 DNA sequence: TGCGCCAGCAGCCATTCACGGGGAGATAACTACGAGCAGTACTTC. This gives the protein CASSHSRGDNYEQYF.

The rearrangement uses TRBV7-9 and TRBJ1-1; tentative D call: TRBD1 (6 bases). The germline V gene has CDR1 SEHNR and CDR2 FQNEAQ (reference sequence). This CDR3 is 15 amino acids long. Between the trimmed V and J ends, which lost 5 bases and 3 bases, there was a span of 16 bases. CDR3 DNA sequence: TGTGCCAGCAGCCCTTTCCGGGACACCTACACTGAAGCTTTCTTT. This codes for CASSPFRDTYTEAFF. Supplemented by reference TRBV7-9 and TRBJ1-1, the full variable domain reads DTGVSQNPRHKITKRGQNVTFRCDPISEHNRLYWYRQTLGQGPEFLTYFQNEAQLEKSRLLSDRFSAERPKGSFSTLEIQRTEQGDSAMYLCASSPFRDTYTEAFFGQGTRLTVV.

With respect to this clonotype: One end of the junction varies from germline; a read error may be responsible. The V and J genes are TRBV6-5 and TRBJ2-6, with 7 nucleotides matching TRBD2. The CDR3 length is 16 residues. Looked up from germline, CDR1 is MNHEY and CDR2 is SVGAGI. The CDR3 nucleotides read TGTGCCAGCAGTTACTCCGGGGGGTCCGGGGCCAACGTCCCGACTTTC. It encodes CASSYSGGSGANVPTF.